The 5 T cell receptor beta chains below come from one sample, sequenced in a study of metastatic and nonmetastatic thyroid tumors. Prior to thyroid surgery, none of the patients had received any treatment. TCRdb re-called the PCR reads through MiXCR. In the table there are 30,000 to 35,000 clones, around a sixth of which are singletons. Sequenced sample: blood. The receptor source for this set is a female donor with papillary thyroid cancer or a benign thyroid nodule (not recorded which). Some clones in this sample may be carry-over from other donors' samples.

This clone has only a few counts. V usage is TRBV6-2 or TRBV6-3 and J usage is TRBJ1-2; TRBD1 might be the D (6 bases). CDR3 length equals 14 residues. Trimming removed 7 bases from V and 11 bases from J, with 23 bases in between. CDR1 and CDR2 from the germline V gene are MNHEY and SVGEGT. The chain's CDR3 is CASTTIGLVQGYTF. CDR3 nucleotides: TGTGCCAGCACTACAATAGGTCTGGTACAGGGATACACCTTC.

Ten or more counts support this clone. CDR3 sequence reads: CAWSHGTSGKFDEQFF. In nucleotides, the CDR3 is TGTGCCTGGAGTCATGGGACTAGCGGGAAGTTCGATGAGCAGTTCTTC. The rearrangement links TRBV30 to TRBJ2-1; 13 bases are a match to TRBD2. Per the germline V gene, CDR1 is GTSNPN and CDR2 is SVGIG (reference sequence). The ends lost 2 bases at V and 8 bases at J; junction bases unmatched: 9. The CDR3 has 16 residues.

CDR3 sequence: CSASNSRSKGLATCNEQFF. CDR3 DNA sequence: TGCAGTGCTAGTAACAGCAGGTCTAAGGGACTAGCGACCTGCAATGAGCAGTTCTTC. V usage is TRBV20-1 and J usage is TRBJ2-1, with 10 bases aligning to TRBD2. The ends lost 3 bases at V and 6 bases at J; junction bases unmatched: 20. The CDR3 sequence is 19 residues long. Per the germline V gene, CDR1 is DFQATT and CDR2 is SNEGSKA (reference sequence).

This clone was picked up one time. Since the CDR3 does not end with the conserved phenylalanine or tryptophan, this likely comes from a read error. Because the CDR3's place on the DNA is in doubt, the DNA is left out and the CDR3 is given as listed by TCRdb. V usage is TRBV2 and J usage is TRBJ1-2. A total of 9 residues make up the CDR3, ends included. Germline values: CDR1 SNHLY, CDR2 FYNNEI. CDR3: CASSERLAG.

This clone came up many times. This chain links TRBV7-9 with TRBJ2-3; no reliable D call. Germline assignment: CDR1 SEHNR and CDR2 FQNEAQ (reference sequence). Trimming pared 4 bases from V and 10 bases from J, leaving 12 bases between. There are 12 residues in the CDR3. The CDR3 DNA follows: TGTGCCAGCAGCTCTGACGTGGGGTCGCAGTATTTT. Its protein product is CASSSDVGSQYF.